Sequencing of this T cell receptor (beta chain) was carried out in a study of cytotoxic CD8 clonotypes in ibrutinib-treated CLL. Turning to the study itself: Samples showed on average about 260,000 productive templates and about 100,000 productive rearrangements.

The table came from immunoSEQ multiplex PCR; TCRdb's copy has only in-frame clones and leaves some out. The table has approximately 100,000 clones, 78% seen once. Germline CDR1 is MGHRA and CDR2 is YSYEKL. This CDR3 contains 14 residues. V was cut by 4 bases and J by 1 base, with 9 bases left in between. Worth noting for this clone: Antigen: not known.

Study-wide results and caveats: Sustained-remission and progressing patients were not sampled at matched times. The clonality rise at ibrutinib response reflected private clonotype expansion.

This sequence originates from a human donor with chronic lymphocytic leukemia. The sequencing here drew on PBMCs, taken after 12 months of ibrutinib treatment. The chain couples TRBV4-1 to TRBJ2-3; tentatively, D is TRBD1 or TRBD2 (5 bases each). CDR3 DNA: TGCGCCAGCAGCCGGGACGGAGGCACAGATACGCAGTATTTT. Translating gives CASSRDGGTDTQYF.